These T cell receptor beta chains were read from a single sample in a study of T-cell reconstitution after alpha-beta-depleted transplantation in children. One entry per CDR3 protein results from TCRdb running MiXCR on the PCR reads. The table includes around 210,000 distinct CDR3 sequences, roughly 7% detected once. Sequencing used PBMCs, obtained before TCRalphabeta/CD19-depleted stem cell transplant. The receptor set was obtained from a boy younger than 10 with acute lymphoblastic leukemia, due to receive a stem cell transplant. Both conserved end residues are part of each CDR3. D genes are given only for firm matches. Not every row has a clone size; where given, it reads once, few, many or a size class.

TGTGCCAGCACCCACAGCGGGGGCAGACGCACAGATACGCAGTATTTT	CASTHSGGRRTDTQYF	few	TRBV11-2	TRBJ2-3	TRBD2
TGTGCCAGCTCATCCCTCGCGGGAGGGCTCCTCAATGAGCAGTTCTTC	CASSSLAGGLLNEQFF	.	TRBV18	TRBJ2-1	TRBD2
TGTGCCAGCAGCCAAGAGGGACCGGGATACTCCTACGAGCAGTACTTC	CASSQEGPGYSYEQYF	medium-sized	TRBV3-1	TRBJ2-7	.
TGTGCCAGCAGTTTAGCGGCAGTGCAAGAGACCCAGTACTTC	CASSLAAVQETQYF	many	TRBV12-3/TRBV12-4	TRBJ2-5	.
TGTGCCAGCAGTGAACGAACAGGGCATTTCAGCAAGCCCCAGCATTTT	CASSERTGHFSKPQHF	.	TRBV6-1	TRBJ1-5	.
TGTGCCAGCTCACCCTCAAGCGGTGAGCAGTTCTTC	CASSPSSGEQFF	many	TRBV18	TRBJ2-1	.
TGTGCCAGCAGCCAACAGGGAGGTTCCTACGAGCAGTACTTC	CASSQQGGSYEQYF	few	TRBV3-1	TRBJ2-7	.
TGTGCCAGCAGCCCGCAATCGGCCTTTGGCTACACCTTC	CASSPQSAFGYTF	few	TRBV7-3	TRBJ1-2	.
TGCAGCGTGAGCCGGGACAGGGCTTATGGCTACACCTTC	CSVSRDRAYGYTF	few	TRBV29-1	TRBJ1-2	TRBD1
TGTGCCAGCAGTTTTTACAGCATGAACACTGAAGCTTTCTTT	CASSFYSMNTEAFF	many	TRBV12-3/TRBV12-4	TRBJ1-1	.
TGTGCCAGCAGCTCCGGGACAGGGGATTTTTACCACGAGCAGTACTTC	CASSSGTGDFYHEQYF	many	TRBV5-5	TRBJ2-7	TRBD1
TGTGCCAGCAGCCAAGATCCCATCGACATATATCAGCCCCAGCATTTT	CASSQDPIDIYQPQHF	few	TRBV4-2	TRBJ1-5	.
TGCAGCGTCATTTCCGGGACAGGGGCCTCTTACTATGGCTACACCTTC	CSVISGTGASYYGYTF	many	TRBV29-1	TRBJ1-2	TRBD1
TGTGCCACCAGCAGAGATCAGGGTATGAGGGATACGCAGTATTTT	CATSRDQGMRDTQYF	many	TRBV15	TRBJ2-3	.
TGTGCCAGCAGCCAAGATGGAAACACCATATATTTT	CASSQDGNTIYF	many	TRBV9	TRBJ1-3	.
TGTGCCAGCAGTTTACTGGGACAGGGGGCCGCCTTC	CASSLLGQGAAF	many	TRBV28	TRBJ1-2	TRBD1
TGCAGTGCTAGAGAATGGGGATTCTCTGGAAACACCATATATTTT	CSAREWGFSGNTIYF	.	TRBV20-1	TRBJ1-3	.
TGTGCCAGCAGCTTAGATCGGGACGAGACAACTAATGAAAAACTGTTTTTT	CASSLDRDETTNEKLFF	few	TRBV11-2	TRBJ1-4	.
TGTGCCATCCCGGCCACTAGCGGGATTTCTTCTGAGCAGTTCTTC	CAIPATSGISSEQFF	many	TRBV28	TRBJ2-1	TRBD2
TGTGCCAGCAGTTTAGCCCAGGGATCCTACGAGCAGTACTTC	CASSLAQGSYEQYF	many	TRBV12-3/TRBV12-4	TRBJ2-7	.
TGTGCCAGCAGCTACGGATCGGGGTGGCGACACACCGGGGAGCTGTTTTTT	CASSYGSGWRHTGELFF	.	TRBV7-9	TRBJ2-2	.
TGTGCCAGCAGTTTAGGGGGGGCTAGCGGAAATGAGCAGTTCTTC	CASSLGGASGNEQFF	few	TRBV12-3/TRBV12-4	TRBJ2-1	.
TGTGCCAGCAGGGCCGGGACTAGCGCCTCGGGTTCCCCCTACGAGCAGTACTTC	CASRAGTSASGSPYEQYF	many	TRBV12-3/TRBV12-4	TRBJ2-7	TRBD2
TGTGCCAGCAGCCAGAGGACAGGGGGCGACGGTGGCTACACCTTC	CASSQRTGGDGGYTF	.	TRBV7-2	TRBJ1-2	TRBD1
TGTGCCACCTCTGTGGGCACTGAAGCTTTCTTT	CATSVGTEAFF	many	TRBV10-3	TRBJ1-1	.
TGTGCCAGCAGCCAGGGGTGGAGACTCCGCTCCTACGAGCAGTACTTC	CASSQGWRLRSYEQYF	.	TRBV3-1	TRBJ2-7	.
TGTGCAGCCAGAGCTAGCGGGGGGCCTCAAGAGACCCAGTACTTC	CAARASGGPQETQYF	few	TRBV6-2/TRBV6-3	TRBJ2-5	TRBD2
TGTGCCAGCAGTGCCTCAGGGGGGTCCTACAATGAGCAGTTCTTC	CASSASGGSYNEQFF	once	TRBV2	TRBJ2-1	.
TGTGCCAGCAGTCGACGGCGAGGCGACGGGGAGCTGTTTTTT	CASSRRRGDGELFF	many	TRBV2	TRBJ2-2	.
TGTGCCAGCAGCCAATTGATCGCGAGCACAGATACGCAGTTTTTT	CASSQLIASTDTQFF	.	TRBV7-2	TRBJ2-3	.
TGTGCCAGCACCCCACTAGCGGGAGATCTCGCAGATACGCAGTATTTT	CASTPLAGDLADTQYF	many	TRBV12-3/TRBV12-4	TRBJ2-3	TRBD2
TGTGCCAGTAGTATCTCGACAACGAACACCGGGGAGCTGTTTTTT	CASSISTTNTGELFF	.	TRBV19	TRBJ2-2	.
TGTGCCAGCAGTTTAGGGGTGGGGGGGGCCAACGTCCTGACTTTC	CASSLGVGGANVLTF	few	TRBV28	TRBJ2-6	.
TGTGCCACTAGACAGGAGCCAACAGATACGCAGTATTTT	CATRQEPTDTQYF	many	TRBV28	TRBJ2-3	.
TGTGCCAGCAGCCAGATGGGCTCAGCGGAGACCCAGTACTTC	CASSQMGSAETQYF	many	TRBV5-5	TRBJ2-5	.
.	CASSLSIATNEKLFFF	many	TRBV11-2	TRBJ1-4	.
TGTGCCTGGACGCGGGACAGGGGGACAGATACGCAGTATTTT	CAWTRDRGTDTQYF	many	TRBV30	TRBJ2-3	TRBD1
TGTGCCAGCAGCTACCTGACAGGGGGCACAGATACGCAGTATTTT	CASSYLTGGTDTQYF	many	TRBV7-2	TRBJ2-3	TRBD1
TGTGCCAGCAGCTCCCCTAGCGGGGGGGGCAGAAACATTCAGTACTTC	CASSSPSGGGRNIQYF	few	TRBV6-1	TRBJ2-4	TRBD2